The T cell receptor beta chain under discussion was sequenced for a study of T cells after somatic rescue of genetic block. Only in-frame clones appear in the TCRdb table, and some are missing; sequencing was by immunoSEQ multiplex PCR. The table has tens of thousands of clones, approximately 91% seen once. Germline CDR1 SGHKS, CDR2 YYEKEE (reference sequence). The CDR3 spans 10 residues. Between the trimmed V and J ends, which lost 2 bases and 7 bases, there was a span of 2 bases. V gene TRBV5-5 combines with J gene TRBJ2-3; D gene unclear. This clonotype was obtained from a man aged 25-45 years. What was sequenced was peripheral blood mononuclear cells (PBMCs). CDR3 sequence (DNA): TGTGCCAGCAGCTTAAATACGCAGTATTTT. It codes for CASSLNTQYF.